A selection of T cell receptor beta chains follows, all from one sample in a study of control samples from healthy donors and cancer patients. TCRdb's table, derived via immunoSEQ multiplex PCR, lists solely in-frame clones and lacks some. The sample includes 150,000 or so clones, around 95% of them seen just once. Sequencing input: blood. Every receptor here comes from a man between 35 and 55 years old in good health. The CDR3 runs from the conserved cysteine through the conserved F or W. Each record gives: J gene, clone size, CDR3 length, D gene, V gene, CDR3 protein, CDR3 DNA. A D gene is named only where the DNA matches it firmly. Expanded clones get a size class; other rows say once, few or many, or leave the size out.

j_gene: TRBJ1-2
abundance: NA
len: 13
d_gene: TRBD1
v_gene: TRBV5-1
CDR3aa: CASSADRVEGYTF
CDR3nt: TGCGCCAGCAGCGCGGACAGGGTAGAAGGCTACACCTTC

j_gene: TRBJ2-6
abundance: NA
len: 15
d_gene: NA
v_gene: TRBV6-5
CDR3aa: CASSTIGAGANVLTF
CDR3nt: TGTGCCAGCAGTACGATCGGCGCCGGGGCCAACGTCCTGACTTTC

j_gene: TRBJ1-2
abundance: NA
len: 15
d_gene: TRBD1
v_gene: TRBV9
CDR3aa: CASSVGPTGDDGYTF
CDR3nt: TGTGCCAGCAGCGTAGGTCCGACAGGGGATGATGGCTACACCTTC

j_gene: TRBJ1-5
abundance: NA
len: 14
d_gene: TRBD1
v_gene: TRBV28
CDR3aa: CASRWTGVDQPQHF
CDR3nt: TGTGCCAGCAGGTGGACAGGGGTCGATCAGCCCCAGCATTTT

j_gene: TRBJ1-3
abundance: NA
len: 14
d_gene: NA
v_gene: TRBV18
CDR3aa: CASSPPSLGNTIYF
CDR3nt: TGTGCCAGCTCACCACCGTCCCTAGGAAACACCATATATTTT

j_gene: TRBJ2-1
abundance: NA
len: 12
d_gene: NA
v_gene: TRBV5-8
CDR3aa: CATGEGNNEQFF
CDR3nt: TGTGCCACTGGAGAGGGAAACAATGAGCAGTTCTTC

j_gene: TRBJ1-5
abundance: NA
len: 13
d_gene: NA
v_gene: TRBV6-5
CDR3aa: CASRSSSNQPQHF
CDR3nt: TGTGCCAGCAGGAGTAGTAGCAATCAGCCCCAGCATTTT

j_gene: TRBJ1-2
abundance: NA
len: 15
d_gene: NA
v_gene: TRBV27
CDR3aa: CASSSNIGRDYGYTF
CDR3nt: TGTGCCAGCAGTTCAAATATCGGCAGGGACTATGGCTACACCTTC

j_gene: TRBJ1-2
abundance: once
len: 16
d_gene: NA
v_gene: TRBV30
CDR3aa: CAWSADRPLLSWGYTF
CDR3nt: TGTGCCTGGAGTGCCGACAGACCCTTGCTGTCCTGGGGCTACACCTTC

j_gene: TRBJ2-5
abundance: once
len: 16
d_gene: TRBD2
v_gene: TRBV18
CDR3aa: CASSPKSGASQETQYF
CDR3nt: TGTGCCAGCTCACCAAAAAGCGGGGCCAGCCAAGAGACCCAGTACTTC

j_gene: TRBJ1-1
abundance: once
len: 14
d_gene: NA
v_gene: TRBV6-1
CDR3aa: CASSEGKRVHGAFF
CDR3nt: TGTGCCAGCAGTGAAGGCAAGAGAGTCCACGGAGCTTTCTTT

j_gene: TRBJ1-1
abundance: NA
len: 14
d_gene: NA
v_gene: TRBV7-2
CDR3aa: CASSSQGLNTEAFF
CDR3nt: TGTGCCAGCAGCAGCCAGGGACTGAACACTGAAGCTTTCTTT

j_gene: TRBJ1-1
abundance: once
len: 16
d_gene: NA
v_gene: TRBV27
CDR3aa: CASRTSSDSRRAEAFF
CDR3nt: TGTGCCAGCAGGACCTCTAGCGACTCTCGAAGGGCTGAAGCTTTCTTT

j_gene: TRBJ1-2
abundance: NA
len: 13
d_gene: NA
v_gene: TRBV6-5
CDR3aa: CASSPGFYYGYTF
CDR3nt: TGTGCCAGCAGCCCAGGGTTTTACTATGGCTACACCTTC

j_gene: TRBJ1-4
abundance: NA
len: 14
d_gene: NA
v_gene: TRBV24-1
CDR3aa: CATSRGAGNEKLFF
CDR3nt: TGTGCCACCTCAAGAGGGGCGGGTAATGAAAAACTGTTTTTT

j_gene: TRBJ1-2
abundance: NA
len: 12
d_gene: NA
v_gene: TRBV29-1
CDR3aa: CSVEGTRQAIRF
CDR3nt: TGCAGCGTTGAAGGAACGAGACAAGCGATTCGCTTC

j_gene: TRBJ1-5
abundance: NA
len: 14
d_gene: NA
v_gene: TRBV4-1
CDR3aa: CASSLRQDNQPQHF
CDR3nt: TGCGCCAGCAGCTTAAGACAGGATAATCAGCCCCAGCATTTT

j_gene: TRBJ2-1
abundance: NA
len: 15
d_gene: NA
v_gene: TRBV30
CDR3aa: CAWSTPLGGAVEQFF
CDR3nt: TGTGCCTGGAGTACCCCCCTGGGGGGGGCCGTTGAGCAGTTCTTC

j_gene: TRBJ1-2
abundance: few
len: 16
d_gene: NA
v_gene: TRBV28
CDR3aa: CASSGGLASSFYGYTF
CDR3nt: TGTGCCAGCAGTGGGGGGCTGGCTAGCTCCTTTTATGGCTACACCTTC

j_gene: TRBJ1-2
abundance: NA
len: 14
d_gene: NA
v_gene: TRBV2
CDR3aa: CASSRDSTLGGYTF
CDR3nt: TGTGCCAGCAGTCGGGATTCCACGCTGGGTGGCTACACCTTC

j_gene: TRBJ2-4
abundance: NA
len: 17
d_gene: TRBD1
v_gene: TRBV28
CDR3aa: CASSLWGQGVAKNIQYF
CDR3nt: TGTGCCAGCAGTTTATGGGGCCAGGGGGTAGCCAAAAACATTCAGTACTTC

j_gene: TRBJ1-5
abundance: NA
len: 15
d_gene: NA
v_gene: TRBV24-1
CDR3aa: CATSGPGAGRQPQHF
CDR3nt: TGTGCCACCAGTGGCCCGGGCGCGGGGAGACAGCCCCAGCATTTT

j_gene: TRBJ1-6
abundance: NA
len: 13
d_gene: TRBD1
v_gene: TRBV19
CDR3aa: CATNDRVNSPLHF
CDR3nt: TGTGCCACCAACGACAGGGTTAATTCACCCCTCCACTTT

j_gene: TRBJ1-1
abundance: few
len: 13
d_gene: NA
v_gene: TRBV10-2
CDR3aa: CASTPGSSTEAFF
CDR3nt: TGCGCCAGCACCCCAGGTTCTTCCACTGAAGCTTTCTTT

j_gene: TRBJ2-7
abundance: NA
len: 15
d_gene: TRBD1
v_gene: TRBV11-2
CDR3aa: CASSFVRTGEREQYF
CDR3nt: TGTGCCAGCAGCTTCGTCCGGACAGGGGAGCGGGAGCAGTACTTC

j_gene: TRBJ2-3
abundance: NA
len: 18
d_gene: TRBD2
v_gene: TRBV4-3
CDR3aa: CASSDGTSEPYGTDTQYF
CDR3nt: TGCGCCAGCAGCGACGGGACTAGCGAACCCTACGGCACAGATACGCAGTATTTT

j_gene: TRBJ1-1
abundance: NA
len: 15
d_gene: NA
v_gene: TRBV5-1
CDR3aa: CASSDTGRRGTEAFF
CDR3nt: TGCGCCAGCAGCGATACTGGGCGGAGGGGAACTGAAGCTTTCTTT

j_gene: TRBJ1-1
abundance: NA
len: 15
d_gene: NA
v_gene: TRBV6-1
CDR3aa: CASSDPVGARTEAFF
CDR3nt: TGTGCCAGCAGTGACCCGGTGGGGGCGAGGACTGAAGCTTTCTTT

j_gene: TRBJ2-3
abundance: once
len: 15
d_gene: TRBD1
v_gene: TRBV3-1/TRBV3-2
CDR3aa: CASSRGQGYTDTQYF
CDR3nt: TGTGCCAGCAGCCGAGGACAGGGTTACACAGATACGCAGTATTTT

j_gene: TRBJ1-2
abundance: NA
len: 12
d_gene: NA
v_gene: TRBV28
CDR3aa: CASDGASYGYTF
CDR3nt: TGTGCCAGCGACGGGGCGTCGTATGGCTACACCTTC

j_gene: TRBJ1-1
abundance: NA
len: 13
d_gene: NA
v_gene: TRBV30
CDR3aa: CAWRRTANTEAFF
CDR3nt: TGTGCCTGGAGACGGACAGCGAACACTGAAGCTTTCTTT

j_gene: TRBJ1-5
abundance: once
len: 13
d_gene: NA
v_gene: TRBV6-1
CDR3aa: CASSDRPRQPQHF
CDR3nt: TGTGCCAGCAGTGATCGCCCCCGCCAGCCCCAGCATTTT

j_gene: TRBJ1-3
abundance: NA
len: 12
d_gene: NA
v_gene: TRBV7-9
CDR3aa: CASSFTGNTIYF
CDR3nt: TGTGCCAGCAGCTTTACTGGAAACACCATATATTTT

j_gene: TRBJ2-7
abundance: NA
len: 14
d_gene: NA
v_gene: TRBV7-7
CDR3aa: CASSPGPAPYEQYF
CDR3nt: TGTGCCAGCAGCCCCGGGCCGGCCCCCTACGAGCAGTACTTC

j_gene: TRBJ2-7
abundance: NA
len: 13
d_gene: NA
v_gene: TRBV15
CDR3aa: CATNEGSSYEQYF
CDR3nt: TGTGCCACCAACGAGGGGAGCTCCTACGAGCAGTACTTC

j_gene: TRBJ2-2
abundance: NA
len: 16
d_gene: NA
v_gene: TRBV5-1
CDR3aa: CASSTQGLLSTGELFF
CDR3nt: TGCGCCAGCAGCACTCAGGGATTGCTGAGCACCGGGGAGCTGTTTTTT

j_gene: TRBJ1-1
abundance: NA
len: 14
d_gene: NA
v_gene: TRBV19
CDR3aa: CASMAVGMNTEAFF
CDR3nt: TGTGCCAGTATGGCGGTGGGAATGAACACTGAAGCTTTCTTT

j_gene: TRBJ2-7
abundance: NA
len: 14
d_gene: NA
v_gene: TRBV3-1/TRBV3-2
CDR3aa: CASSQDNSIYEQYF
CDR3nt: TGTGCCAGCAGCCAAGATAATAGCATCTACGAGCAGTACTTC

j_gene: TRBJ1-2
abundance: NA
len: 13
d_gene: TRBD1
v_gene: TRBV30
CDR3aa: CAHHRDRDYGYTF
CDR3nt: TGTGCCCACCACCGGGACAGGGACTATGGCTACACCTTC

j_gene: TRBJ2-1
abundance: NA
len: 15
d_gene: NA
v_gene: TRBV6-1
CDR3aa: CASSEASTGSNEQFF
CDR3nt: TGTGCCAGCAGTGAAGCCTCCACAGGGTCAAATGAGCAGTTCTTC

j_gene: TRBJ1-5
abundance: NA
len: 14
d_gene: NA
v_gene: TRBV27
CDR3aa: CASRSQESNQPQHF
CDR3nt: TGTGCCAGCAGGAGTCAGGAGAGCAATCAGCCCCAGCATTTT